These 8 T cell receptor beta chains were sequenced from one sample in a study of T cell changes during pregnancy in multiple sclerosis. Produced via immunoSEQ multiplex PCR; TCRdb's table is partial and in-frame only. The table includes 95,000 to 110,000 clones, 80% to 95% detected once. The specimen was peripheral blood, collected in the third trimester of pregnancy. All receptors come from a female donor in good health, enrolled as a control in a pregnancy study.

The genes are TRBV7-2 and TRBJ1-4; maybe TRBD1 (6 bases). The CDR3 is 18 residues long. Germline CDR1 SGHTA, CDR2 FQGNSA. V gave up 5 bases and J gave up 0 bases, with 19 bases separating them. The CDR3 protein is CASSPQGNSIATNEKLFF. The DNA for the CDR3 is TGTGCCAGCAGCCCTCAGGGGAACAGCATTGCAACTAATGAAAAACTGTTTTTT.

The rearrangement links TRBV2 to TRBJ1-3; D is possibly TRBD1 (5 bases). V was cut by 6 bases and J by 2 bases, with 14 bases left in between. The V gene's germline CDR1 is SNHLY and CDR2 FYNNEI. CDR3 length: 15 amino acids. This CDR3 reads CASSGGKSPGNTIYF. The CDR3 DNA follows: TGTGCCAGCAGCGGGGGGAAATCGCCTGGAAACACCATATATTTT.

A remark on this clone: Other DNA sequences in the same sample also yield this CDR3. V gene TRBV7-9 combines with J gene TRBJ1-1; no reliable D call. CDR3 size: 13 residues. Germline V gene sequence: CDR1 SEHNR, CDR2 FQNEAQ (reference sequence). Between the trimmed V and J ends, which lost 1 base and 2 bases, there was a span of 5 bases. The CDR3: CASSLGSNTEAFF. The DNA for the CDR3 is TGTGCCAGCAGCTTAGGGAGCAACACTGAAGCTTTCTTT.

The table lists this clone with a count of one. CDR3 in amino acids: CASSIETVFNGYTF. For the CDR3, the DNA is TGTGCCAGTAGTATCGAGACAGTATTCAATGGCTACACCTTC. V usage is TRBV19 and J usage is TRBJ1-2; D is possibly TRBD1 (5 bases). This CDR3 spans 14 amino acids. V lost 3 bases to trimming and J lost 6 bases, with 14 bases between them. Germline V gives CDR1 LNHDA, CDR2 SQIVND (reference sequence).

This clone was found a few times. The gene calls are TRBV9 and TRBJ1-1; 8 bases fit TRBD1. CDR1 is SGDLS and CDR2 is YYNGEE in the germline V gene. Losses at the gene ends were 4 bases for V and 3 bases for J; bases not matched to a gene: 8. This CDR3 is built from 15 residues. The CDR3 sequence is CASSFDPTGDTEAFF. Here the CDR3 DNA reads TGTGCCAGCAGCTTTGACCCGACAGGGGACACTGAAGCTTTCTTT.

The chain links TRBV7-3 to TRBJ1-1; tentative D call: TRBD1 (5 bases). This CDR3 contains 14 residues. Trimming pared 4 bases from V and 3 bases from J, leaving 12 bases between. CDR1 and CDR2 (germline): SGHTA, FQGTGA. As DNA, the CDR3 is TGTGCCAGCAGCTCGAGCGGGGCGGACACTGAAGCTTTCTTT. It translates to CASSSSGADTEAFF.

The genes are TRBV28 and TRBJ1-3, with 8 bases aligning to TRBD1. The trim removed 2 bases at V and 2 bases at J, leaving 8 bases unmatched. CDR1 is MDHEN and CDR2 is SYDVKM in the germline V gene. The CDR3 runs 17 residues. CDR3 DNA sequence: TGTGCCAGCAGTTTAGGAAGGACAGGGTATCCTGGAAACACCATATATTTT. This sequence encodes CASSLGRTGYPGNTIYF.

The chain joins TRBV10-3 to TRBJ2-1; D perhaps matches TRBD1 (5 bases). Per germline, CDR1 ENHRY and CDR2 SYGVKD. This CDR3 spans 15 amino acids. The V end lost 3 bases, the J end lost 5 bases, and 14 bases lay between the germline ends. The CDR3 nucleotides are TGTGCCATCAGTGAAGGGGCAGGGAATAACAATGAGCAGTTCTTC. It is translated as CAISEGAGNNNEQFF.